This TCR beta chain was recorded in a study of radiotherapy plus CTLA-4 blockade in lung cancer. Study at large: Disease control reached under 35%, with objective responses in 15% to 20%.

From germline, CDR1 is MNHEY and CDR2 SMNVEV (reference sequence). The V and J ends lost 3 bases and 8 bases respectively, with 19 bases between them. The CDR3 totals 16 residues. Ipilimumab CTLA-4 blockade and focal radiation were given to patients with chemo-refractory metastatic non-small-cell lung cancer. Repertoires were generated with immunoSEQ multiplex PCR, while TCRdb's copy carries only in-frame clones and drops some. The sample carries some 40,000 clones, 75% to 85% recorded once. A word on this clone: No antigen is known for it.

Study findings and constraints: In blood, early T cell clone dynamics reportedly predicted response best, together with interferon-beta. TCR clones originating in tumors grew in number in blood after radiotherapy plus ipilimumab.

The sequencing used peripheral blood, collected from a patient treated with radiotherapy plus ipilimumab. The chain uses TRBV27 and TRBJ1-4; D is unclear. The sequence was obtained from a human donor with non-small cell lung cancer that progressed on radiotherapy plus ipilimumab. CDR3 amino acids: CASSLGNSLSGEKLFF. The CDR3 coding sequence is TGTGCCAGCAGTTTGGGGAACAGCCTCTCGGGAGAAAAACTGTTTTTT.